Given below is one TCR beta chain in context. Its matching antigen is unknown. The sample belongs to a study of CXCR3-negative and CXCR3-positive naive CD8 T cells. Study conclusions and caveats: A higher hydrophobicity marked the TRB CDR3s of CXCR3-positive naive cells versus CXCR3-negative naive cells.

The CDR3 has 15 residues. Germline CDR1 is SGHNT and CDR2 is YENEEA. 5' RACE with UMI labels generated the TRB cDNA libraries. TCRdb re-called the 5' RACE reads; every CDR3 protein appears as one record, without DNA. The sample table sets out 150,000 to 180,000 distinct CDR3 sequences. Every subset of CD8+ T cells was sorted in triplicate at fewer than 350,000 cells each. The sequenced sample consisted of naive CXCR3+ CD8+ T cells from blood. Subset meaning: CD45RO-CCR7+CD27+CD95- naive CD8+ T cells expressing CXCR3 (TNR3+). The genes are TRBV11-3 and TRBJ2-1; without DNA, the TCRdb call of TRBD1 cannot be checked. The TCR originated in a human donor in good health. Some clones in this sample may be carry-over from other donors' samples. CDR3 loop: CASSPDTLSYNEQFF.